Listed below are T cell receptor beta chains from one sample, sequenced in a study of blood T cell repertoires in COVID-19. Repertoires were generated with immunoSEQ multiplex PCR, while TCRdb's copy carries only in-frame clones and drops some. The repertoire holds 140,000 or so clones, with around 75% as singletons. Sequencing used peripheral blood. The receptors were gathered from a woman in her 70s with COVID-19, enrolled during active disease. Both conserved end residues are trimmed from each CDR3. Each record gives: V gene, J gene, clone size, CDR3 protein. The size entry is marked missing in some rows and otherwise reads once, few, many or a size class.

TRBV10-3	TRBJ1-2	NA	AIRDRGDGYT
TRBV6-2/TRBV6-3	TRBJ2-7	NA	ASSYTSGTGFHEQY
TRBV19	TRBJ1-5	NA	ASRERTPPVLQH
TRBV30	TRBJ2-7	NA	AWSRTGGGDEQY
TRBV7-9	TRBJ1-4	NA	ASGAKGRLNEKLF
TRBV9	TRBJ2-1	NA	ASTRAGGTLDEQF
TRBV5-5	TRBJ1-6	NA	ASSLGSVDSPLH
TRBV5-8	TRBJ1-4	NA	ASSLGQGSATNEKLF
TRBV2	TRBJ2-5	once	ASSEQTTAGTQY
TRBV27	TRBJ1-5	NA	ASRGQVNNQPQH
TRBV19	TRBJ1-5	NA	ASSIASDSKQPQH
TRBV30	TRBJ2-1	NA	AWSVELAGKEQF
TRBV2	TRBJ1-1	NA	ASSVRGRVNTEAF
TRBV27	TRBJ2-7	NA	ASSPRLGYEQY
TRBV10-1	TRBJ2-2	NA	ASSEFARGGNTGELF
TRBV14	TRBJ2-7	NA	ASSPTGPAYEQY
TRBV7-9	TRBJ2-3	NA	ASSPQGGWDTQY
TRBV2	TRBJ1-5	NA	ASSARGGIGQPQH
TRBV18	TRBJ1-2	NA	ASSPRTEINYGYT
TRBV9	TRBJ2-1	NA	ASSPAGPSYNEQF
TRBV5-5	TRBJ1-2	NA	ASSQGGEGNYGYT
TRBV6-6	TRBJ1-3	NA	ASSLQVTGTSGNTIY
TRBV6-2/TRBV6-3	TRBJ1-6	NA	ASSYGGTGGSPLH
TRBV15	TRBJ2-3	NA	ATSNRDTQY
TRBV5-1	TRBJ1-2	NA	ASSLGADRGIYGYT
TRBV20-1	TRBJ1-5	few	SASLGGLEPQH
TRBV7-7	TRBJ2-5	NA	ASSLGTTSGGIQETQY
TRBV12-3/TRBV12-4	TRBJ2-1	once	ASVLTGNEQF
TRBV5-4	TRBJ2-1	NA	ASSRQRGGLDDEQF
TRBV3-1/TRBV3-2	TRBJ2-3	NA	ASSPYRGQVTDTQY
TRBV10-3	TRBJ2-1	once	AIRGATGGNEQF
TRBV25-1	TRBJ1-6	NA	ASSNAGWNSPLH
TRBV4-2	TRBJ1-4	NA	ASSQMGLTGLNEKLF
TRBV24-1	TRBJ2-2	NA	ATSVGRERAGELF
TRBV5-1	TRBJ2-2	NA	ASSLARPDHSGELF
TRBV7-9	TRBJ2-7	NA	ASSGATGTIEQY
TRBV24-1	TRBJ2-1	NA	ATNAGGFGEQF
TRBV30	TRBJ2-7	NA	AWDNPGQATYEQY
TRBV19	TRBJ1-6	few	ASSDRYNSPLH
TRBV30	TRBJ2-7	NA	ARSEGLVSYEQY
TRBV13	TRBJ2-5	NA	ASSNRVLETQY